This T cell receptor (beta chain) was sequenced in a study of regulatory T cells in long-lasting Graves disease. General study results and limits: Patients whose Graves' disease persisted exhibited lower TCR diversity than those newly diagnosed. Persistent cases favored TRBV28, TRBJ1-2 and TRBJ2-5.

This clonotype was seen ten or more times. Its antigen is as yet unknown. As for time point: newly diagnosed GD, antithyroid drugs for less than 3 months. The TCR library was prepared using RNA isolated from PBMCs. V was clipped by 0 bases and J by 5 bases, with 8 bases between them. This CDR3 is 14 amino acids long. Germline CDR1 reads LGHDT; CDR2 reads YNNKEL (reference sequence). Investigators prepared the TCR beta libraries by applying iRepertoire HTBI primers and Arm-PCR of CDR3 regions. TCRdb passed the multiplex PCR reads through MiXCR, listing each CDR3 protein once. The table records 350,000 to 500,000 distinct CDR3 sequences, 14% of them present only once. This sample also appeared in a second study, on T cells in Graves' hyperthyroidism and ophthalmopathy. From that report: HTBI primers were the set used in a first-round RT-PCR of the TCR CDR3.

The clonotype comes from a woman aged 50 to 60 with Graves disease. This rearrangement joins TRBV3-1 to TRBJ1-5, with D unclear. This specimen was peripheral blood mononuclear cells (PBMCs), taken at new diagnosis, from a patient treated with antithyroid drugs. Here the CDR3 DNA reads TGTGCCAGCAGCCAAGACGTGGGCTATCAGCCCCAGCATTTT. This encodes CASSQDVGYQPQHF.